Listed below are T cell receptor beta chains from one sample, sequenced in a study of OX40 agonist ivuxolimab in advanced cancers. Clones were sequenced by immunoSEQ multiplex PCR, and TCRdb holds only the in-frame ones, with some missing. Of over 30,000 clones detected, over 90% appear once; the ten largest clones hold 4% to 5%. The sample here was CD4+ or CD8+ T cells sorted from blood, taken in a trial of the OX40 agonist ivuxolimab. The receptors shown here come from an adult with an advanced solid tumor such as melanoma, head and neck, liver or kidney cancer. Both conserved end residues are part of each CDR3. A D gene is named only where the DNA matches it firmly. Size values are once, few and many counts, or a class for expanded clones, and some rows have none.

J	V	size	D	CDR3	DNA
TRBJ2-5	TRBV4-2	NA	NA	CASSQDRETQYF	TGTGCCAGCAGCCAAGATAGGGAGACCCAGTACTTC
TRBJ2-7	TRBV13	once	TRBD1	CASSLGQGAYEQYF	TGTGCCAGCAGCTTAGGTCAGGGGGCCTACGAGCAGTACTTC
TRBJ2-7	TRBV5-6	NA	NA	CASSLGTTYEQYF	TGTGCCAGCAGCTTGGGCACAACTTACGAGCAGTACTTC
TRBJ2-2	TRBV10-3	few	TRBD1	CAIKGQENTGELFF	TGTGCCATCAAAGGACAGGAAAACACCGGGGAGCTGTTTTTT
TRBJ1-1	TRBV19	few	NA	CASREGGENTEAFF	TGTGCCAGCCGGGAAGGGGGGGAGAACACTGAAGCTTTCTTT
TRBJ1-6	TRBV28	NA	NA	CATIQSNSPLHF	TGTGCCACGATACAAAGTAATTCACCCCTCCACTTT
TRBJ2-2	TRBV2	NA	NA	CASSGRTVNTGELFF	TGTGCCAGCAGTGGAAGGACAGTAAACACCGGGGAGCTGTTTTTT
TRBJ1-6	TRBV4-1	once	NA	CASSQDQTPRGSPLHF	TGCGCCAGCAGCCAAGATCAGACCCCTCGGGGTTCACCCCTCCACTTT
TRBJ1-5	TRBV2	NA	NA	CASSERQTSNQPQHF	TGTGCCAGCAGTGAACGACAGACTAGCAATCAGCCCCAGCATTTT
TRBJ2-4	TRBV27	NA	NA	CASSSRINLAKNIQYF	TGTGCCAGCAGCAGCAGGATAAATCTAGCCAAAAACATTCAGTACTTC
TRBJ1-5	TRBV16	NA	NA	CASSQRGYQPQHF	TGTGCCAGCAGCCAACGGGGATATCAGCCCCAGCATTTT
TRBJ2-5	TRBV13	NA	NA	CASSLSGLHQETQYF	TGTGCCAGCAGCTTAAGTGGACTCCACCAAGAGACCCAGTACTTC
TRBJ1-4	TRBV11-2	NA	TRBD1	CASSLNGDRREKLFF	TGTGCCAGCAGCTTAAATGGGGACAGAAGGGAAAAACTGTTTTTT
TRBJ2-2	TRBV11-1	NA	NA	CASSPTNTGELFF	TGTGCCAGCAGCCCGACTAACACCGGGGAGCTGTTTTTT
TRBJ1-5	TRBV18	NA	NA	CASSPSNSNQPQHF	TGTGCCAGCTCACCGTCCAATAGCAATCAGCCCCAGCATTTT
TRBJ2-7	TRBV9	medium-sized	NA	CASSVEDTNFAEQYF	TGTGCCAGCAGCGTTGAAGACACGAATTTCGCCGAGCAGTACTTC
TRBJ1-5	TRBV6-6	NA	NA	CASSLGSQPQHF	TGTGCCAGCAGTTTAGGGAGTCAGCCCCAGCATTTT
TRBJ1-2	TRBV29-1	NA	NA	CSVGQENYGYTF	TGCAGCGTTGGACAGGAGAACTATGGCTACACCTTC
TRBJ2-7	TRBV7-9	NA	NA	CASSLGTASYEQYF	TGTGCCAGCAGCTTAGGTACAGCCTCCTACGAGCAGTACTTC
TRBJ2-5	TRBV7-3	NA	NA	CASSSRASRETQYF	TGTGCCAGCAGCTCTCGTGCCTCAAGGGAGACCCAGTACTTC
TRBJ2-4	TRBV11-2	once	NA	CASSFERLPIQYF	TGTGCCAGCAGCTTTGAGAGACTTCCAATTCAGTACTTC
TRBJ2-7	TRBV9	NA	NA	CASSVGHSYEQYF	TGTGCCAGCAGCGTAGGCCACTCCTACGAGCAGTACTTC
TRBJ1-3	TRBV6-7	once	NA	CASRIQRVISSGNTIYF	TGTGCCAGCAGGATACAGCGGGTAATCTCCTCTGGAAACACCATATATTTT
TRBJ1-1	TRBV30	NA	NA	CAWSVPPNMNTEAFF	TGTGCCTGGAGTGTACCCCCCAACATGAACACTGAAGCTTTCTTT
TRBJ2-3	TRBV5-1	NA	NA	CASSLEGDWTSTDTQYF	TGCGCCAGCAGCTTGGAAGGCGACTGGACCAGCACAGATACGCAGTATTTT
TRBJ1-2	TRBV7-2	NA	TRBD1	CASSRTGVDGYTF	TGTGCCAGCAGTCGTACAGGGGTTGATGGCTACACCTTC
TRBJ2-7	TRBV6-1	NA	NA	CASRQGGVAYEQYF	TGTGCCAGCAGACAGGGAGGGGTCGCTTACGAGCAGTACTTC